Listed below are T cell receptor beta chains from one sample, sequenced in a study of shared T cell receptors in the human thymus. The assay was immunoSEQ multiplex PCR, and TCRdb's table has in-frame clones only and misses some. Of about 660,000 clones in the sample, around 89% are singletons; the top ten hold around 0.01%. The same sample was also used in a study of human thymus T cells.

Sequenced: thymocytes. The receptors come from a boy in the first two years of life with a congenital heart defect. Each CDR3 is given with its conserved first and last residue. Fields, in order: J gene, clone size, V gene, D gene, CDR3 protein, CDR3 DNA. D genes are given only for firm matches. Size is omitted from some rows. Given values are once, few, many or a class for expanded clones.

J: TRBJ2-3; size: once; V: TRBV6-4; D: TRBD2; CDR3: CASSADRAGRPDTQYF; DNA: TGTGCCAGCAGTGCCGATAGAGCGGGACGGCCAGATACGCAGTATTTT
J: TRBJ2-7; size: once; V: TRBV4-2; D: .; CDR3: CASSQDNGIYEQYF; DNA: TGTGCCAGCAGCCAAGATAATGGTATCTACGAGCAGTACTTC
J: TRBJ1-2; size: .; V: TRBV28; D: .; CDR3: CASSCGGVAYGYTF; DNA: TGTGCCAGCAGTTGCGGGGGAGTAGCATATGGCTACACCTTC
J: TRBJ2-2; size: .; V: TRBV6-5; D: TRBD1; CDR3: CASSARQGANGELFF; DNA: TGTGCCAGCAGTGCCAGACAGGGGGCTAACGGGGAGCTGTTTTTT
J: TRBJ2-1; size: once; V: TRBV4-3; D: TRBD2; CDR3: CASSQERASGYNEQFF; DNA: TGCGCCAGCAGCCAAGAACGGGCTAGCGGATACAATGAGCAGTTCTTC
J: TRBJ1-2; size: .; V: TRBV19; D: .; CDR3: CASRPKGWGGYTF; DNA: TGTGCCAGTAGGCCAAAGGGGTGGGGTGGCTACACCTTC
J: TRBJ2-1; size: .; V: TRBV10-2; D: .; CDR3: CASSDSDNRYNEQFF; DNA: TGCGCCAGCAGTGATTCGGACAACCGGTACAATGAGCAGTTCTTC
J: TRBJ2-2; size: .; V: TRBV30; D: TRBD1; CDR3: CAWSANRDRSTGELFF; DNA: TGTGCCTGGAGTGCGAATCGGGACAGGAGCACCGGGGAGCTGTTTTTT
J: TRBJ2-5; size: .; V: TRBV6-1; D: .; CDR3: CASSDPTETEETQYF; DNA: TGTGCCAGCAGTGACCCAACAGAGACCGAAGAGACCCAGTACTTC
J: TRBJ1-2; size: .; V: TRBV15; D: .; CDR3: CATSRDGRVSYGYTF; DNA: TGTGCCACCAGCAGAGATGGCAGGGTTAGCTATGGCTACACCTTC
J: TRBJ2-1; size: .; V: TRBV7-2; D: .; CDR3: CASSLFRGNPYNEQFF; DNA: TGTGCCAGCAGCTTATTTCGCGGTAACCCCTACAATGAGCAGTTCTTC
J: TRBJ2-7; size: .; V: TRBV28; D: .; CDR3: CASSLPFLGGERGEQYF; DNA: TGTGCCAGCAGTTTACCCTTCCTAGGGGGAGAGCGCGGCGAGCAGTACTTC
J: TRBJ1-1; size: few; V: TRBV27; D: .; CDR3: CASSLRMQAANTEAFF; DNA: TGTGCCAGCAGTTTACGGATGCAGGCAGCTAACACTGAAGCTTTCTTT
J: TRBJ1-1; size: .; V: TRBV5-5; D: .; CDR3: CASSLTSRRRENTEAFF; DNA: TGTGCCAGCAGCTTGACGTCCCGTCGACGGGAGAACACTGAAGCTTTCTTT
J: TRBJ2-1; size: .; V: TRBV7-3; D: TRBD1; CDR3: CASSDPDRAYNEQFF; DNA: TGTGCCAGCAGCGACCCGGACAGGGCCTACAATGAGCAGTTCTTC
J: TRBJ1-1; size: once; V: TRBV6-5; D: .; CDR3: CASSKQENTEAFF; DNA: TGTGCCAGCAGTAAACAAGAGAACACTGAAGCTTTCTTT
J: TRBJ2-1; size: .; V: TRBV5-1; D: TRBD2; CDR3: CASSLVTGGTYNEQFF; DNA: TGCGCCAGCAGCTTGGTTACGGGAGGTACCTACAATGAGCAGTTCTTC
J: TRBJ2-1; size: .; V: TRBV14; D: .; CDR3: CASSRVGGSSYNEQFF; DNA: TGTGCCAGCAGCCGGGTAGGGGGAAGCTCCTACAATGAGCAGTTCTTC
J: TRBJ2-1; size: .; V: TRBV4-3; D: .; CDR3: CASSQDRHSSSYNEQFF; DNA: TGCGCCAGCAGCCAAGATCGGCACTCTAGCTCCTACAATGAGCAGTTCTTC
J: TRBJ1-4; size: .; V: TRBV29-1; D: .; CDR3: CSARGQYPWGNEKLFF; DNA: TGCAGCGCAAGGGGTCAGTACCCATGGGGTAATGAAAAACTGTTTTTT
J: TRBJ2-3; size: .; V: TRBV5-1; D: .; CDR3: CASSLVAEPPLLPGGQYF; DNA: TGCGCCAGCAGCTTGGTGGCGGAGCCTCCTCTACTCCCCGGGGGGCAGTATTTT
J: TRBJ2-7; size: once; V: TRBV28; D: TRBD2; CDR3: CASSSQAGSSYEQYF; DNA: TGTGCCAGCAGTTCACAAGCGGGAAGCTCCTACGAGCAGTACTTC